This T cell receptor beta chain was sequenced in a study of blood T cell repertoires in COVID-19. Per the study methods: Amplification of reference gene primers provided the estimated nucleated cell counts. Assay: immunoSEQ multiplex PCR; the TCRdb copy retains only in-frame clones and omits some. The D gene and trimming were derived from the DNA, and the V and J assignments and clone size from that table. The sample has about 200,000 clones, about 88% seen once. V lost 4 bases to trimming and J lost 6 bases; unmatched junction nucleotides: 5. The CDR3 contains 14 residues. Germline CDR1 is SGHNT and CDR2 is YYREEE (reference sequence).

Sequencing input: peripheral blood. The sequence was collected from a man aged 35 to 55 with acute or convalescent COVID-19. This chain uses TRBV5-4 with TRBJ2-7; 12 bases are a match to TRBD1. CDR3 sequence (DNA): TGTGCCAGCAGCAAAGGGACAGGGGGCGCCGAGCAGTACTTC. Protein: CASSKGTGGAEQYF.